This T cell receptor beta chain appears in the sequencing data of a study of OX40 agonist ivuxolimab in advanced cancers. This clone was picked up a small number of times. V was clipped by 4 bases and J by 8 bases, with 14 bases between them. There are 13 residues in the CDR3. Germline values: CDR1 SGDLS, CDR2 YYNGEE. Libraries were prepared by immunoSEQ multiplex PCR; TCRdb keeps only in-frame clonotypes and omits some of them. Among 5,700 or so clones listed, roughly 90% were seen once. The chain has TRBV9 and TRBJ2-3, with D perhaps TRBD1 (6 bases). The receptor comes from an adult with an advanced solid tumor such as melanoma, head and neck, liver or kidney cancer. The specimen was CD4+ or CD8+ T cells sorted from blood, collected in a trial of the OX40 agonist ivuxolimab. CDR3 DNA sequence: TGTGCCAGCAGCCCGACGGACAGAGGTACGCAGTATTTT. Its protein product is CASSPTDRGTQYF.